This T cell receptor (beta chain) was found in a study of blood T cells in healthy people across ages. Study details: With template switching, about one barcoded beta molecule was captured per two T cells. Overall study results and limits: Samples with more naive T cells showed higher observed beta diversity.

Per sample, no less than 5.5 micrograms of total RNA were extracted. Primers used in a second PCR of about 6 to 12 cycles were a sample-barcoded 5' primer and a J-beta primer mix. Each cDNA was tagged by a template-switch adaptor containing 12 random nucleotides. In TCRdb, the 5' RACE reads were re-called with MiXCR into one record per CDR3 protein. The profile shows roughly 1.7 million distinct CDR3 sequences, almost 35% of them singletons. V was pared by 4 bases and J by 5 bases, with 15 bases between. The CDR3 is 15 residues long. Per germline, CDR1 LNHNV and CDR2 YYDKDF (reference sequence). This clonotype was found a few times. Its antigen is unknown.

The rearrangement uses TRBV15 and TRBJ1-5; D is perhaps TRBD1 (5 bases). The source material was blood. This receptor was obtained from a woman aged 25 to 39 in good health. In DNA form, the CDR3 reads TGTGCCACCAGCATACCGGGACGACGTTATCAGCCCCAGCATTTT. This gives the protein CATSIPGRRYQPQHF.